Detailed here is one TCR beta chain. Its antigen is still unknown. Base qualities are not provided; no much larger clone lies one nucleotide away. Based on the germline V gene, the CDR1 and CDR2 sequences are SGHRS and YFSETQ. V lost 3 bases and J lost 5 bases, and the count of bases not matched to a germline gene is 5. Including cysteine and phenylalanine, the CDR3 has 15 amino acids. Only CDR3 DNA remains: 45 bases, in frame from the first base. No immune events, such as infections, were documented for the healthy donors during the collection period. Time-dependent variance in a beta-binomial model of T-cell clone differential abundance was calibrated using healthy-donor blood repertoires as a training cohort. The training cohort comprised some 10 healthy donors, 3 female and 7 male. Donor ages ranged from about 25 to 64 years, with an average of roughly 47 years. Whole blood was collected from each healthy donor at three time points spaced about 2 weeks apart and obtained from a commercial supplier. For immunosequencing, genomic DNA was extracted from unsorted whole blood.

The immunoSEQ Assay, which relies on bias-controlled multiplex PCR amplification of genomic DNA, was used to profile TCRbeta CDR3 regions. The authors processed their data as follows. The absolute abundance of each unique TCRbeta CDR3 region was quantified after sequences were collapsed and filtered. Differential abundance was tested with a binomial (Fisher-equivalent) model and with a beta-binomial model adding time-dependent variance fitted from healthy donors. Clones with fewer than 5 combined templates were removed, and differential abundance was called for clones with a Benjamini-Hochberg FDR below 0.01. The form v = (b*log(k)+a)^2 was used to model beta-binomial variance as a function of total template count across the two samples. TCRdb mirrors the immuneACCESS table, restricted to in-frame sequences. Some clones are absent from its copies; in checked studies, under half trace to an unresolved V gene, and the reason for the others is unknown. From that table come the V and J calls and clone size; the DNA was used to work out D and trimming. For this sample the table gives 51,000 or so clones, of which 82% were detected only once. 13% to 15% of the sample is held by the ten biggest clonotypes.

This sample was taken from a study of identifying expanded T cells in peripheral blood (dated 2019 in TCRdb). Background on the whole study: Four technical replicates, made by sequencing separate aliquots from the same pool of genomic DNA, were compared pairwise.

What the work shows at the level of the full study, not this receptor alone: Variance in clone template counts between approximately 2-week samples significantly increased with total template count across all healthy donors. The authors expected that over much longer intervals, such as months to years, biological variance in healthy repertoires might increase even further. The binomial model flagged about 1.2 differentially abundant clones between technical replicates, compared with roughly 17 over around two weeks and 19 to 20 over roughly 4 weeks. Across all healthy-donor time intervals, the beta-binomial model significantly lowered both the number of clones called differentially abundant and the false-positive rate.

The sequence was obtained from a person aged 18 to 70 in good health. Recombination linked TRBV5-1 to TRBJ2-2; 9 central bases correspond to TRBD1. The source material was blood. The encoded CDR3 is CASSSTGTGTGELFF. The nucleotides read TGCGCCAGCAGCTCAACCGGGACAGGGACCGGGGAGCTGTTTTTT.